The sequence of this TCR beta chain was determined in a study of blood T cell repertoires in COVID-19. The protocol was immunoSEQ multiplex PCR, while the TCRdb copy is restricted to in-frame clones and leaves out a portion. The table lists 300,000 to 350,000 clones, around nine tenths of them singletons, with about 5% in the top ten. The V end was cut by 5 bases, the J end by 8 bases, with 19 bases between. The V gene's germline CDR1 is SEHNR and CDR2 FQNEAQ (reference sequence). The CDR3 has 15 residues. This clone has a handful of counts. The V and J genes are TRBV7-9 and TRBJ2-1; unclear D gene. This sequence originates from a man aged 30-40 years who had recovered from COVID-19. The sample comprised PBMCs or T cells enriched from blood (not recorded which). DNA for the CDR3: TGTGCCAGCAGCCCCCCCACCTCTAGGATCGATGAGCAGTTCTTC. This gives the protein CASSPPTSRIDEQFF.